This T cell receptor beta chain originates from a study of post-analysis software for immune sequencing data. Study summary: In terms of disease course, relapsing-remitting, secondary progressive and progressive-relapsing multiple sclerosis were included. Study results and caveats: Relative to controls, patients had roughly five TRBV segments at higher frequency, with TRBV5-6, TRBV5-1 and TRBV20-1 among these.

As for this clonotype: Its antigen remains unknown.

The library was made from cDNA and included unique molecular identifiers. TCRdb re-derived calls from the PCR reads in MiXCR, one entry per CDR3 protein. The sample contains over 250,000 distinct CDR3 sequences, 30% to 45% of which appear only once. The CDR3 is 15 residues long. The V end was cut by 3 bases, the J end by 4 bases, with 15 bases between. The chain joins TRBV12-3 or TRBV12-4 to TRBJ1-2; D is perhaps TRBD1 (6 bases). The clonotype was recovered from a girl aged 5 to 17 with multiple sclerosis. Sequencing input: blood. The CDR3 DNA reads TGTGCCAGCAGTTTGGGGGCAGGGTCCTTCTATGGCTACACCTTC. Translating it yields CASSLGAGSFYGYTF.